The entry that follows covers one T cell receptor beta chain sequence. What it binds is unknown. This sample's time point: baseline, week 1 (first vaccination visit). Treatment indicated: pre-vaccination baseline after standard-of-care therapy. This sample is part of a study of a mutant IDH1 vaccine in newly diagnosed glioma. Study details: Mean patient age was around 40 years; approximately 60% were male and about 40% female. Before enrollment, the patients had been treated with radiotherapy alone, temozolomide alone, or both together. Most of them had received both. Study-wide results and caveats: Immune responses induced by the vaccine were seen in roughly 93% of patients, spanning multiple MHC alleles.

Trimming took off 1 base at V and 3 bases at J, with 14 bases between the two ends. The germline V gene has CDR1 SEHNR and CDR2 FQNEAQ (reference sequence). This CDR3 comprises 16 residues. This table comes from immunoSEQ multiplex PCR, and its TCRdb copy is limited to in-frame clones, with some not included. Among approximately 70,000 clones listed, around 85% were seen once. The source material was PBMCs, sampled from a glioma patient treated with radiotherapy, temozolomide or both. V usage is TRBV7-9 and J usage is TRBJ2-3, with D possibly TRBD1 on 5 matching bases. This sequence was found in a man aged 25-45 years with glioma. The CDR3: CASSLVRQRETDTQYF. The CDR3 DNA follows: TGTGCCAGCAGCTTAGTCCGACAGCGAGAAACAGATACGCAGTATTTT.